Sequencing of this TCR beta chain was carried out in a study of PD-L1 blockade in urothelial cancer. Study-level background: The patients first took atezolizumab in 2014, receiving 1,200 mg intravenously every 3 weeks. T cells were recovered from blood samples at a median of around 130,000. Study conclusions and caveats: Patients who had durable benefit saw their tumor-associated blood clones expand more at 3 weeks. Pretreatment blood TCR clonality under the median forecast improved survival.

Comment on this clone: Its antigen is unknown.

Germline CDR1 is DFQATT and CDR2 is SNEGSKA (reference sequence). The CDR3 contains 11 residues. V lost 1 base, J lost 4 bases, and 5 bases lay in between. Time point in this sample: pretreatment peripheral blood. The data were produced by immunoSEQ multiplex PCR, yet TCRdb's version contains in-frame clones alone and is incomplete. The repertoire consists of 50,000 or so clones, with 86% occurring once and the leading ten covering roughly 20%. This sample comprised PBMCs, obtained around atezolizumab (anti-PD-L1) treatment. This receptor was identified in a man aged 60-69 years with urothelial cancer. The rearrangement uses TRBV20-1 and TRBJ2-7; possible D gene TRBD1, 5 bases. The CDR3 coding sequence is TGCAGTGCTAGAGCAGGGTACGAGCAGTACTTC. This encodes CSARAGYEQYF.